This entry lists 17 T cell receptor beta chains sequenced from one sample in a study of T-cell reconstitution after alpha-beta-depleted transplantation in children. Researchers prepared the TCRbeta library using unique molecular identifiers, the study reports. TCRdb re-called the PCR reads with MiXCR, one entry per CDR3 protein. Here the sample spans fewer than 450,000 distinct CDR3 sequences, around 15% being singletons. Sequencing was performed on PBMCs, mostly from graft donor cells, taken 360 days after TCRalphabeta/CD19-depleted stem cell transplant. These receptors all come from a male patient between 2 and 10 years old who had a stem cell transplant for acute lymphoblastic leukemia, so the T cells may come from the graft donor.

This clonotype was observed many times. This chain uses TRBV20-1 with TRBJ2-7, with D unclear. The CDR3 has 15 residues. CDR1 and CDR2 (germline): DFQATT, SNEGSKA (reference sequence). The germline V and J ends were trimmed by 1 base and 3 bases, with 16 bases remaining between them. The CDR3 DNA is TGCAGTGCTAGAGCCCAGGCAGAAGTTTACTACGAGCAGTACTTC. Amino acid sequence: CSARAQAEVYYEQYF.

Only a few counts were recorded for this clonotype. The chain combines TRBV3-1 with TRBJ2-7, with 7 bases identical to TRBD2. CDR1 is LGHDT, CDR2 YNNKEL, per germline (reference sequence). J gave up 1 base and V 1 base, and 10 bases lay outside the gene matches. This CDR3 is 17 amino acids long. CDR3 residues: CASSQAVIRGLSYEQYF. In DNA, the CDR3 is TGTGCCAGCAGCCAAGCGGTGATCCGGGGACTATCCTACGAGCAGTACTTC.

The sample holds a few counts of this clonotype. V gene TRBV20-1 combines with J gene TRBJ2-3, with a tentative D call TRBD1 (6 bases). The length of the CDR3 is 17 residues. Between the trimmed V and J ends, which lost 6 bases and 0 bases, there was a span of 22 bases. Germline V gene data show CDR1 as DFQATT and CDR2 as SNEGSKA (reference sequence). The CDR3 nucleotides read TGCAGTGCCCCAGTGAAAGGACAGCTCCTAAGCACAGATACGCAGTATTTT. It yields the protein CSAPVKGQLLSTDTQYF.

V and J are TRBV25-1 and TRBJ2-1; D is unresolved. This CDR3 has 14 residues. The V and J ends lost 0 bases and 7 bases respectively, with 10 bases between them. CDR1 and CDR2 (germline): MGHDK, SYGVNS. Here the CDR3 DNA reads TGTGCCAGCAGTGAATATAGAACCGATAATGAGCAGTTCTTC. Amino acid sequence: CASSEYRTDNEQFF.

This clonotype appeared many times. V and J are TRBV25-1 and TRBJ2-2; D unclear. The CDR3 loop spans 16 amino acids. Germline CDR1 MGHDK, CDR2 SYGVNS. The V end lost 2 bases, the J end lost 1 base, and 11 bases lay between the germline ends. CDR3 in amino acids: CASSEIGSQNTGELFF. In DNA, the CDR3 is TGTGCCAGCAGTGAAATAGGGTCCCAGAACACCGGGGAGCTGTTTTTT.

The chain's CDR3 is CASSYSIIAGTGGRSSYEQYF. For the CDR3, the DNA is TGTGCCAGCAGTTACTCGATCATTGCCGGGACAGGGGGCCGGAGCTCCTACGAGCAGTACTTC. The chain employs TRBV6-2 or TRBV6-3 and TRBJ2-7; 12 bases match TRBD1. The V gene's germline CDR1 is MNHEY and CDR2 SVGEGT. The CDR3 contains 21 residues. Unmatched junction bases numbered 15, after V lost 0 bases and J lost 0 bases.

At least ten counts were recorded for this clonotype. The chain is built from TRBV7-6 and TRBJ2-5; 9 bases agree with TRBD2. Germline V gene data show CDR1 as SGHVS and CDR2 as FNYEAQ. Trimming removed 5 bases from V and 2 bases from J; junction bases left unmatched: 18. CDR3 size: 19 residues. CDR3 sequence (DNA): TGTGCCAGCAGCCCTGCCGGGCTAGCGGGACCTTTCTTACAAGAGACCCAGTACTTC. Residues: CASSPAGLAGPFLQETQYF.

The chain uses TRBV12-3 or TRBV12-4 and TRBJ2-4, with a tentative D call TRBD1 (6 bases). The CDR3 spans 16 residues. The ends were cut back, 3 bases at V and 5 bases at J, with 17 bases in the middle. The CDR3 reads CASSLRTEVRENIQYF. CDR3 in DNA: TGTGCCAGCAGTTTGAGGACAGAGGTCAGGGAAAACATTCAGTACTTC.

The V and J genes are TRBV7-8 and TRBJ2-7, with TRBD1 as a possible D gene (7 bases). Per germline, CDR1 SGHVS and CDR2 FQNEAQ. This CDR3 is 16 amino acids long. Trimming pared 1 base from V and 2 bases from J, leaving 15 bases between. The CDR3 nucleotides read TGTGCCAGCAGCTTAGGTAGGAGGGACAGACCCTACGAGCAGTACTTC. Protein sequence: CASSLGRRDRPYEQYF.

This clonotype was found many times. The genes are TRBV12-3 or TRBV12-4 and TRBJ1-1; D uncertain. There are 12 residues in the CDR3. V lost 6 bases, J lost 5 bases, and 10 bases lay in between. CDR3 sequence (DNA): TGTGCCAGCAGCCCTCGAGGTACTGAAGCTTTCTTT. Protein sequence: CASSPRGTEAFF.

In this sample, this clonotype turned up many times. The rearrangement joins TRBV20-1 to TRBJ2-3; 10 bases agree with TRBD2. The CDR3 length is 16 residues. The V gene end was trimmed by 3 bases and the J gene end by 4 bases; junction bases not matched to a gene: 10. Germline V gene lookup returns CDR1 DFQATT and CDR2 SNEGSKA (reference sequence). The CDR3 DNA sequence: TGCAGTGCTAGTCTGTCTAGCGGGAGACGAGCAGATACGCAGTATTTT. Its protein product is CSASLSSGRRADTQYF.

The chain has TRBV7-8 and TRBJ2-5; either TRBD1 or TRBD2 may supply D (6 bases each). Germline assignment: CDR1 SGHVS and CDR2 FQNEAQ. The CDR3 runs to 17 residues. V lost 5 bases and J lost 1, with 20 bases in between. The CDR3 DNA follows: TGTGCCAGCAGCCCCACGGGACCACAGGGACTCCAAGAGACCCAGTACTTC. It is translated as CASSPTGPQGLQETQYF.

This clonotype showed up just a few times. The chain uses TRBV2 and TRBJ2-7, with 8 bases aligning to TRBD1. Trimming took 2 bases from V and 3 from J; bases not matched to a gene: 3. CDR3 length: 14 amino acids. From germline, CDR1 is SNHLY and CDR2 FYNNEI. CDR3 residues: CASSESGTGYEQYF. The CDR3, as DNA: TGTGCCAGCAGTGAATCCGGGACAGGCTACGAGCAGTACTTC.

This clonotype was seen more than once but under ten times. The V and J genes are TRBV10-3 and TRBJ2-1; D tentatively fits TRBD1 or TRBD2 (5 bases each). V lost 10 bases and J lost 0, with 10 bases in between. Germline values: CDR1 ENHRY, CDR2 SYGVKD. The CDR3 covers 13 residues. CDR3 coding DNA: TGTGCCACCGAGGGGTCCTCCTACAATGAGCAGTTCTTC. Its protein is CATEGSSYNEQFF.

This clonotype was counted only a few times. This rearrangement joins TRBV25-1 to TRBJ2-3; 8 bases align to TRBD1. This CDR3 is 19 amino acids long. The trim removed 2 bases at V and 1 base at J, leaving 14 bases unmatched. Germline V gives CDR1 MGHDK, CDR2 SYGVNS. CDR3 sequence (DNA): TGTGCCAGCAGTGAACCCCGACAGGGGAGGTTGCTAGGCACAGATACGCAGTATTTT. Translation: CASSEPRQGRLLGTDTQYF.

The chain employs TRBV15 and TRBJ2-7, with a possible D match to TRBD1 (6 bases). Trimming cost V 2 bases and J 5 bases, with 22 bases left between them. The CDR3 consists of 17 residues. Germline V gene lookup returns CDR1 LNHNV and CDR2 YYDKDF (reference sequence). CDR3 bases: TGTGCCACCAGCAGATCTAAAAGGACAGCCCCCGTCGACGAGCAGTACTTC. Residues: CATSRSKRTAPVDEQYF.

J is TRBJ2-2 and V is TRBV9; 8 bases align to TRBD2. Germline CDR1 SGDLS, CDR2 YYNGEE. This CDR3 is built from 19 residues. Unmatched junction bases numbered 14, after V lost 4 bases and J lost 0 bases. CDR3 sequence (DNA): TGTGCCAGCAGCCCTCTCAGCGGGAGAGTAAGCGCGAACACCGGGGAGCTGTTTTTT. It yields the protein CASSPLSGRVSANTGELFF.